The TCR beta chain under discussion was sequenced for a study of blood T cell repertoires in COVID-19. Germline V gene sequence: CDR1 LGHDT, CDR2 YNNKEL (reference sequence). The CDR3 has 15 amino acids. V shed 4 bases and J 4 bases; nucleotides not matched to a gene: 9. Here immunoSEQ multiplex PCR was the method, and the copy in TCRdb shows in-frame clones only, minus some. The data show tens of thousands of clones, with 89% seen just once and 25% to 30% held by the top ten. The rearrangement joins TRBV3-1 (or the pseudogene TRBV3-2) to TRBJ2-5, with 7 bases aligning to TRBD1. This sequence was found in a man at least 80 years old with acute or convalescent COVID-19. Sequencing was carried out using peripheral blood. CDR3 nucleotide sequence: TGTGCCAGCAGCCCTAGACAGGGAAGGGGAGAGACCCAGTACTTC. The encoded protein is CASSPRQGRGETQYF.